This record covers a single TCR beta chain. The sample belongs to a study of blood T cell repertoires in COVID-19. Overall study: Material from acute and convalescent COVID-19 was sourced from the United States, Italy and Spain. PBMCs, B-cell-depleted T cells, or T cells were the source of the cDNA or gDNA that made up the material.

In the original workflow: By means of reference gene primer amplification, nucleated cell counts were estimated. Generated by immunoSEQ multiplex PCR, the TCRdb table keeps only in-frame clones and is missing some. V and J calls and clone size are those listed in that table; D and trimming were worked out from the DNA. The sample holds about 200,000 clones, approximately 80% seen once. CDR1 and CDR2 (germline): SQVTM, ANQGSEA. After removal of 8 bases from V and 5 bases from J, the junction contained 6 bases not matched to a gene. This CDR3 contains 13 residues. This TCR came from a human donor with acute or convalescent COVID-19. The donor label of this sample is uncertain. V usage is TRBV29-1 and J usage is TRBJ2-1, with TRBD2 identical over 10 bases. The sequencing input was peripheral blood. The DNA of the CDR3 is TGCAGCATCGAGCGGGAGGGGAACAATGAGCAGTTCTTC. Protein sequence: CSIEREGNNEQFF.